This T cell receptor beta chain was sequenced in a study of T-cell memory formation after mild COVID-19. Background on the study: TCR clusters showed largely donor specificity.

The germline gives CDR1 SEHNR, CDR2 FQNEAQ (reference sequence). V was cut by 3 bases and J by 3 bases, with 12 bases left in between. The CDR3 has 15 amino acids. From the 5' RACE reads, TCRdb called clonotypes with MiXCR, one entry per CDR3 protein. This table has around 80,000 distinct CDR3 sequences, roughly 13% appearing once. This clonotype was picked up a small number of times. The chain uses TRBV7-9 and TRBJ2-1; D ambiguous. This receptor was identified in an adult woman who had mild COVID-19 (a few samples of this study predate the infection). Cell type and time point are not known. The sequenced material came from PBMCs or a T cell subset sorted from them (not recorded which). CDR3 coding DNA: TGTGCCAGCAGCTTCCCCACAGAGCTCTACAATGAGCAGTTCTTC. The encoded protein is CASSFPTELYNEQFF.